In this sample, the clone carrying this T cell receptor beta chain turned up many times. Antigen: not known. CDR3 size: 14 residues. V was shortened by 0 bases and J by 0 bases, with 6 bases between the two germline ends. From germline, CDR1 is MDHEN and CDR2 SYDVKM. These data are taken from a study of molecular identifiers for immune sequencing clone quantification. Notes on the study in general: Among 1 million or so naive cells, as was reported, spiked Jurkat TCR RNA from one cell was detectable. Clone sizes that are highly expanded could be underestimated when identical TCR molecules share a barcode.

TCRdb passed the PCR reads through MiXCR, listing each CDR3 protein once. This table has 100,000 or so distinct CDR3 sequences, 36% appearing once. Naive CD8 T cells, phenotype CD8+CD4-CCR7+CD45RA+, were sorted. Sequencing was done on a sample of naive CD8+ T cells from blood, with Jurkat cell RNA spiked in. Noted subset: FACS-sorted CD8+CD4-CCR7+CD45RA+ naive T cells. The origin of this receptor is a human donor in good health. Some libraries in this study had Jurkat cell RNA spiked in. The rearrangement joins TRBV28 to TRBJ2-7, with D perhaps matching TRBD2 (6 bases). In DNA, the CDR3 is TGTGCCAGCAGTTTATGGGGACTCTCCTACGAGCAGTACTTC. Its protein is CASSLWGLSYEQYF. Full variable domain (missing parts from reference TRBV28 and TRBJ2-7): DVKVTQSSRYLVKRTGEKVFLECVQDMDHENMFWYRQDPGLGLRLIYFSYDVKMKEKGDIPEGYSVSREKKERFSLILESASTNQTSMYLCASSLWGLSYEQYFGPGTRLTVT.